Listed below are T cell receptor beta chains from one sample, sequenced in a study of T cell responses to AZD1222 COVID-19 vaccine. Repertoires were generated with immunoSEQ multiplex PCR, while TCRdb's copy carries only in-frame clones and drops some. The sample has roughly 120,000 clones, around nine tenths seen once; the top ten hold around 14%. Sequencing was performed on peripheral blood, taken 28 days after the second AZD1222 dose. Receptors were obtained from an adult who received the AZD1222 COVID-19 vaccine. CDR3s include the opening cysteine and the closing phenylalanine or tryptophan. Each record gives: D gene, V gene, J gene, CDR3 DNA, CDR3 protein. The D gene is left open where the match is weak.

D gene: -; V gene: TRBV5-8; J gene: TRBJ1-2; CDR3 DNA: TGTGCCAGCAGCCCGCGTGAGAGATCTAACTATGGCTACACCTTC; CDR3 protein: CASSPRERSNYGYTF
D gene: TRBD2; V gene: TRBV2; J gene: TRBJ2-1; CDR3 DNA: TGTGCCAGCAGTGAAAGGCTAGCGGGCCTCAATGAGCAGTTCTTC; CDR3 protein: CASSERLAGLNEQFF
D gene: TRBD1; V gene: TRBV6-2/TRBV6-3; J gene: TRBJ2-7; CDR3 DNA: TGTGCCAGCAGTTACCAGCTAGGGACAGTCTCCTACGAGCAGTACTTC; CDR3 protein: CASSYQLGTVSYEQYF
D gene: TRBD1; V gene: TRBV5-4; J gene: TRBJ1-2; CDR3 DNA: TGTGCCAGCAGCTTTGGGACAGGGGGCTATGGCTACACCTTC; CDR3 protein: CASSFGTGGYGYTF
D gene: -; V gene: TRBV25-1; J gene: TRBJ2-5; CDR3 DNA: TGTGCCAGCAGTGAAAAGCACTTAAGGCAACAGGAGACCCAGTACTTC; CDR3 protein: CASSEKHLRQQETQYF
D gene: TRBD2; V gene: TRBV6-5; J gene: TRBJ2-2; CDR3 DNA: TGTGCCAGCAAACTCCTAGCGGGGGGACGCGGGGAGCTGTTTTTT; CDR3 protein: CASKLLAGGRGELFF
D gene: -; V gene: TRBV28; J gene: TRBJ2-7; CDR3 DNA: TGTGCCAGCAGCGGACCGGACGGCGAGCAGTACTTC; CDR3 protein: CASSGPDGEQYF
D gene: -; V gene: TRBV28; J gene: TRBJ1-5; CDR3 DNA: TGTGCCACCGACCGGTACCCCGATTATAGCAATCAGCCCCAGCATTTT; CDR3 protein: CATDRYPDYSNQPQHF
D gene: -; V gene: TRBV7-9; J gene: TRBJ1-1; CDR3 DNA: TGTGCCAGCAGCCCTGGAACTGAAGCTTTCTTT; CDR3 protein: CASSPGTEAFF
D gene: -; V gene: TRBV10-3; J gene: TRBJ1-4; CDR3 DNA: TGTGCCATCAGCGTCGACCGCTCCAGTGAAAAACTGTTTTTT; CDR3 protein: CAISVDRSSEKLFF
D gene: -; V gene: TRBV21-1; J gene: TRBJ2-3; CDR3 DNA: TGTGCCAGCAGCACCCTCGGAGGGGTCGGTACGCAGTATTTT; CDR3 protein: CASSTLGGVGTQYF
D gene: -; V gene: TRBV7-9; J gene: TRBJ2-1; CDR3 DNA: TGTGCCAGCAGCTTAGGGGCCGACAATGAGCAGTTCTTC; CDR3 protein: CASSLGADNEQFF
D gene: -; V gene: TRBV3-1/TRBV3-2; J gene: TRBJ2-7; CDR3 DNA: TGTGCCAGCAGCCAATCAGACAGGACCTACGAGCAGTACTTC; CDR3 protein: CASSQSDRTYEQYF
D gene: -; V gene: TRBV11-2; J gene: TRBJ1-2; CDR3 DNA: TGTGCCAGCAGCTTATCGGGGAAGGGGGACTATGGCTACACCTTC; CDR3 protein: CASSLSGKGDYGYTF
D gene: TRBD1; V gene: TRBV5-6; J gene: TRBJ2-7; CDR3 DNA: TGTGCCAGCAGCCAGGGACAGGGGGCGAATTACGAGCAGTACTTC; CDR3 protein: CASSQGQGANYEQYF
D gene: -; V gene: TRBV19; J gene: TRBJ2-1; CDR3 DNA: TGTGCCACTGAAAGGGAACAGGACAATGAGCAGTTCTTC; CDR3 protein: CATEREQDNEQFF
D gene: -; V gene: TRBV6-5; J gene: TRBJ2-3; CDR3 DNA: TGTGCCAGCAGAAGTACTGGGACATTCACAGATACGCAGTATTTT; CDR3 protein: CASRSTGTFTDTQYF
D gene: -; V gene: TRBV6-1; J gene: TRBJ1-2; CDR3 DNA: TGTGCCAGCAGTCACCAGGCAGCCACTAACTATGGCTACACCTTC; CDR3 protein: CASSHQAATNYGYTF
D gene: -; V gene: TRBV5-1; J gene: TRBJ2-1; CDR3 DNA: TGCGCCAGCAGCTTCGGCGGGAATACGGGTAATGAGCAGTTCTTC; CDR3 protein: CASSFGGNTGNEQFF
D gene: -; V gene: TRBV11-1; J gene: TRBJ2-1; CDR3 DNA: TGTGCCAGCAGCTTAAGTCCCCGGAATGAGCAGTTCTTC; CDR3 protein: CASSLSPRNEQFF
D gene: -; V gene: TRBV27; J gene: TRBJ1-6; CDR3 DNA: TGTGCCAGCAGCCTATACAGTACGTCCGGGACCCTCCCTTGGATTGTCCACTTT; CDR3 protein: CASSLYSTSGTLPWIVHF
D gene: -; V gene: TRBV7-3; J gene: TRBJ1-1; CDR3 DNA: TGTGCCAGCAGCGCAGACATGAACACTGAAGCTTTCTTT; CDR3 protein: CASSADMNTEAFF
D gene: -; V gene: TRBV5-1; J gene: TRBJ2-2; CDR3 DNA: TGCGCCAGCAGCAACCAGGGACTGGACAACACCGGGGAGCTGTTTTTT; CDR3 protein: CASSNQGLDNTGELFF
D gene: -; V gene: TRBV5-4; J gene: TRBJ2-5; CDR3 DNA: TGTGCCAGCAGCTTTAGGTCCGCCCCAATGGCCCAGTACTTC; CDR3 protein: CASSFRSAPMAQYF
D gene: TRBD1; V gene: TRBV28; J gene: TRBJ2-3; CDR3 DNA: TGTGCCGGAAACAGGGGCGGTTCGGATACGCAGTATTTT; CDR3 protein: CAGNRGGSDTQYF
D gene: -; V gene: TRBV27; J gene: TRBJ2-2; CDR3 DNA: TGTGCCAGCAGTTATGGGGGGAACACCGGGGAGCTGTTTTTT; CDR3 protein: CASSYGGNTGELFF
D gene: -; V gene: TRBV25-1; J gene: TRBJ1-1; CDR3 DNA: TGTGCCAGCAGATTGGGGATGAACACTGAAGCTTTCTTT; CDR3 protein: CASRLGMNTEAFF
D gene: -; V gene: TRBV5-4; J gene: TRBJ2-6; CDR3 DNA: TGTGCCAGCAGCGCGGGACAGTTCCCCAGCGTCCTGACTTTC; CDR3 protein: CASSAGQFPSVLTF
D gene: TRBD1; V gene: TRBV7-2; J gene: TRBJ2-5; CDR3 DNA: TGTGCCAGCAGCTTAGGACTGACAGGGGGCCAAGGAGAGACCCAGTACTTC; CDR3 protein: CASSLGLTGGQGETQYF
D gene: -; V gene: TRBV11-1; J gene: TRBJ1-4; CDR3 DNA: TGTGCCAGCAGCCGCAGTGCAACTAATGAAAAACTGTTTTTT; CDR3 protein: CASSRSATNEKLFF
D gene: -; V gene: TRBV4-1; J gene: TRBJ2-2; CDR3 DNA: TGCGCCAGCGCCGTAGAAGGTACCGGGGAGCTGTTTTTT; CDR3 protein: CASAVEGTGELFF
D gene: TRBD2; V gene: TRBV6-2/TRBV6-3; J gene: TRBJ2-7; CDR3 DNA: TGTGCCAGCAGTCCCGGGACTACCTACGAGCAGTACTTC; CDR3 protein: CASSPGTTYEQYF
D gene: TRBD1; V gene: TRBV15; J gene: TRBJ2-7; CDR3 DNA: TGTGCCACCAGTCCCGGGACAGCGACCCACGAGCAGTACTTC; CDR3 protein: CATSPGTATHEQYF
D gene: TRBD2; V gene: TRBV18; J gene: TRBJ2-7; CDR3 DNA: TGTGCCAGCTCACTAAAGCGGGGGCTGTACGAGCAGTACTTC; CDR3 protein: CASSLKRGLYEQYF
D gene: TRBD1; V gene: TRBV10-3; J gene: TRBJ1-2; CDR3 DNA: TGTGCCATCAGGGACAGGGAGGGCTACACCTTC; CDR3 protein: CAIRDREGYTF
D gene: TRBD1; V gene: TRBV9; J gene: TRBJ1-2; CDR3 DNA: TGTGCCAGCAGTCCGGGACAGAGAAACTATGGCTACACCTTC; CDR3 protein: CASSPGQRNYGYTF
D gene: -; V gene: TRBV15; J gene: TRBJ1-1; CDR3 DNA: TGTGCCACCAGCAGCCCAGGGGACATCGCCTGGGCTTTCTTT; CDR3 protein: CATSSPGDIAWAFF
D gene: -; V gene: TRBV28; J gene: TRBJ2-2; CDR3 DNA: TGTGCCAGCAGTTTATCCGGGACACCCGGCACCGGGGAGCTGTTTTTT; CDR3 protein: CASSLSGTPGTGELFF
D gene: -; V gene: TRBV29-1; J gene: TRBJ1-5; CDR3 DNA: TGCAGCGTCACCTTACCTGGGGGCAATCAGCCCCAGCATTTT; CDR3 protein: CSVTLPGGNQPQHF
D gene: -; V gene: TRBV12-3/TRBV12-4; J gene: TRBJ1-1; CDR3 DNA: TGTGCCAGCAGTTTAAGGGATCGAACTGAAGCTTTCTTT; CDR3 protein: CASSLRDRTEAFF
D gene: -; V gene: TRBV6-6; J gene: TRBJ1-2; CDR3 DNA: TGTGCCAGCAACCCCTCCCGGACAGCCTATGGCTACACCTTC; CDR3 protein: CASNPSRTAYGYTF
D gene: TRBD2; V gene: TRBV30; J gene: TRBJ2-2; CDR3 DNA: TGTGCCTGGAGTCCTCTAGCGGGATGGACCGGGGAGCTGTTTTTT; CDR3 protein: CAWSPLAGWTGELFF
D gene: -; V gene: TRBV5-1; J gene: TRBJ1-2; CDR3 DNA: TGCGCCAGCAGCTTCGACGGAAACTATGGCTACACCTTC; CDR3 protein: CASSFDGNYGYTF
D gene: -; V gene: TRBV7-9; J gene: TRBJ2-5; CDR3 DNA: TGTGCCAGCAGGGCCTCAGGGAGCCTCCAAGAGACCCAGTACTTC; CDR3 protein: CASRASGSLQETQYF
D gene: -; V gene: TRBV28; J gene: TRBJ1-3; CDR3 DNA: TGTGCCAGCAGTTACTCTGGGGGGGGAAACACCATATATTTT; CDR3 protein: CASSYSGGGNTIYF
D gene: TRBD1; V gene: TRBV19; J gene: TRBJ1-2; CDR3 DNA: TGTGCCAGTAGCATCTGGGCAGGGGGCATCTATGGCTACACCTTC; CDR3 protein: CASSIWAGGIYGYTF
D gene: TRBD1; V gene: TRBV3-1/TRBV3-2; J gene: TRBJ2-4; CDR3 DNA: TGTGCCAGCAGCCAATCCCGACAGGGGGCAATGGTCCTAGCCAAAAACATTCAGTACTTC; CDR3 protein: CASSQSRQGAMVLAKNIQYF
D gene: -; V gene: TRBV19; J gene: TRBJ1-5; CDR3 DNA: TGTGCCAGTAGATGGGGTTTTCAGCCCCAGCATTTT; CDR3 protein: CASRWGFQPQHF